This T cell receptor (beta chain) originates from a study of T cell responses to AZD1222 COVID-19 vaccine. Measured with immunoSEQ multiplex PCR; TCRdb has only the in-frame clones, and not every one. The top ten clones hold 4% to 5% of a sample with about 120,000 clones, about 93% of them seen once. CDR3 size: 16 residues. Germline V gene data show CDR1 as SEHNR and CDR2 as FQNEAQ (reference sequence). V gave up 6 bases and J gave up 0 bases, with 16 bases separating them. The sample was peripheral blood, taken 28 days after the second dose of the MenACWY control vaccine. The receptor was derived from an adult who received the MenACWY meningococcal vaccine as a control. This chain uses TRBV7-9 with TRBJ2-3; possibly TRBD2 for D (6 bases). Written as DNA, the CDR3 is TGTGCCAGCAGAGAAGGGGACTCTCTTAGCACAGATACGCAGTATTTT. This gives the protein CASREGDSLSTDTQYF.